A single sample gave rise to the 12 T cell receptor beta chains below, sequenced in a study of CD8 T cells in Susac syndrome. The RNA input was about 0.5 to 1 ug, and it was reverse transcribed with random hexamers. TCRdb fed the immunoSEQ multiplex PCR reads into MiXCR, producing one record per CDR3 protein. Here the sample spans under 95,000 distinct CDR3 sequences, roughly 94% being singletons. Material: CD4+ T cells from PBMCs. Receptors originate from a human donor with Susac syndrome.

The CDR3 sequence: CASSQEAGGPYEQYF. CDR3 in DNA: TGTGCCAGCAGCCAAGAGGCGGGGGGCCCCTACGAGCAGTACTTC. The rearrangement uses TRBV4-2 and TRBJ2-7; 8 nucleotides line up with TRBD2. The germline V gene has CDR1 LGHNA and CDR2 YNFKEQ. The J segment lost 2 bases and the V segment lost 0 bases, leaving 3 bases of the junction unmatched. The CDR3 is made up of 15 amino acids.

J is TRBJ1-2 and V is TRBV3-1; 8 positions agree with TRBD1. Germline V CDR1 and CDR2: LGHDT, YNNKEL (reference sequence). Unmatched junction bases numbered 8, after V lost 3 bases and J lost 5 bases. This CDR3 is built from 15 residues. The CDR3 region is CASSHRGRTGYGYTF. Written as DNA, the CDR3 is TGTGCCAGCAGCCATCGGGGACGGACAGGGTATGGCTACACCTTC.

The V call is TRBV30, the J call TRBJ1-6; 9 nucleotides line up with TRBD1. Germline-derived CDR1 and CDR2 are GTSNPN and SVGIG (reference sequence). The CDR3 has 13 residues. J was trimmed by 12 bases and V by 2 bases; bases with no gene match: 5. CDR3 region: CAWSRDREEPLHF. For the CDR3, the DNA is TGTGCCTGGAGTAGGGACAGGGAGGAACCCCTCCACTTT.

V is TRBV4-3 and J is TRBJ2-7; 12 nucleotides agree with TRBD2. V shed 0 bases, J shed 6 bases, and the junction held 18 bases outside the gene matches. This CDR3 has 20 residues. Germline values: CDR1 LGHNA, CDR2 YSLEER. The CDR3 spells CASSQDRGLAGGPGASEQYF. CDR3 bases: TGCGCCAGCAGCCAAGATAGGGGGCTAGCGGGGGGGCCGGGAGCGAGCGAGCAGTACTTC.

The V and J genes are TRBV9 and TRBJ2-1; D tentatively fits TRBD1 or TRBD2 (5 bases each). The ends were cut back, 4 bases at V and 6 bases at J, with 11 bases in the middle. The CDR3 is 13 residues long. Germline-derived CDR1 and CDR2 are SGDLS and YYNGEE. CDR3: CASSLGGSNEQFF. The CDR3 bases are TGTGCCAGCAGCCTTGGGGGATCCAATGAGCAGTTCTTC.

This clonotype has just one count. This rearrangement joins TRBV20-1 to TRBJ2-5; a possible D gene is TRBD2 (6 bases). Per the germline V gene, CDR1 is DFQATT and CDR2 is SNEGSKA (reference sequence). The CDR3 contains 16 residues. Trimming removed 5 bases from V and 5 bases from J, with 24 bases in between. CDR3 amino acids: CSAPIYRGTFRETQYF. Here the CDR3 DNA reads TGCAGTGCTCCTATTTATCGGGGGACTTTCAGGGAGACCCAGTACTTC.

The chain employs TRBV2 and TRBJ1-3; TRBD1 matches at 9 bases. The CDR3 runs to 15 residues. Germline CDR1 is SNHLY and CDR2 is FYNNEI. V shed 5 bases, J shed 2 bases, and the junction held 4 bases outside the gene matches. The CDR3 protein is CASSTDRGPGNTIYF. The DNA of the CDR3 is TGTGCCAGCAGTACGGACAGGGGTCCTGGAAACACCATATATTTT.

CDR3 DNA: TGTGCCAGCAGCTTTGGGGCGGGGATTAACACCGGGGAGCTGTTTTTT. It codes for CASSFGAGINTGELFF. The genes are TRBV5-6 and TRBJ2-2; maybe TRBD2 (6 bases). The CDR3 is 16 amino acids. Trimming took off 2 bases at V and 2 bases at J, with 13 bases between the two ends. The V gene's germline CDR1 is SGHDT and CDR2 YYEEEE.

This chain joins TRBV5-6 and TRBJ1-5, with 11 bases aligning to TRBD1. Germline CDR1 and CDR2: SGHDT and YYEEEE. CDR3 length equals 13 residues. V trimming: 4 bases; J trimming: 6 bases; junction bases outside the gene matches: 0. CDR3 region: CASSGTGGQPQHF. The CDR3 DNA is TGTGCCAGCAGCGGGACAGGGGGTCAGCCCCAGCATTTT.

This chain links TRBV20-1 with TRBJ2-2, with 10 bases matching TRBD1. J gave up 4 bases and V 0 bases, and 2 bases lay outside the gene matches. Germline CDR1 is DFQATT and CDR2 is SNEGSKA (reference sequence). CDR3 length: 15 residues. Written as DNA, the CDR3 is TGCAGTGCTAGAGACTGGGACAGGGGCACCGGGGAGCTGTTTTTT. It specifies CSARDWDRGTGELFF.

The chain has TRBV28 and TRBJ1-2; unclear D gene. The germline V gene has CDR1 MDHEN and CDR2 SYDVKM. This CDR3 has 11 amino acids. Trimming pared 7 bases from V and 2 bases from J, leaving 5 bases between. CDR3 protein: CASKRNYGYTF. For the CDR3, the DNA is TGTGCCAGCAAGAGGAACTATGGCTACACCTTC.

This rearrangement joins TRBV20-1 to TRBJ2-1; no definite D call. Germline V gene lookup returns CDR1 DFQATT and CDR2 SNEGSKA (reference sequence). The ends were cut back, 1 base at V and 8 bases at J, with 18 bases in the middle. There are 15 residues in the CDR3. This CDR3 is CSARGPARSRDEQFF. The CDR3 DNA follows: TGCAGTGCTAGAGGACCGGCTAGGTCTAGGGATGAGCAGTTCTTC.